A selection of T cell receptor beta chains follows, all from one sample in a study of PD-1 blockade in classical Hodgkin lymphoma. Libraries were prepared by immunoSEQ multiplex PCR; TCRdb keeps only in-frame clonotypes and omits some of them. Here the sample spans about 11,000 clones, 80% being singletons. The sequencing here drew on peripheral blood mononuclear cells (PBMCs), taken before the second cycle of nivolumab. The receptors were gathered from a human donor with classical Hodgkin lymphoma. CDR3s include the opening cysteine and the closing phenylalanine or tryptophan. A D gene is named only where the DNA matches it firmly. Clone size is given for some rows only: seen once, a few or many times, or a class if the clone is expanded.

>TRBJ1-5|.|.|TRBV7-9
TGTGCCAGCAGCTTAGGGGGGGTTAGCAATCAGCCCCAGCATTTT
CASSLGGVSNQPQHF
>TRBJ1-3|TRBD1|.|TRBV18
TGTGCCAGCTCACCAACGGGACAGGGGGCTGGAAACACCATATATTTT
CASSPTGQGAGNTIYF
>TRBJ1-5|TRBD1|once|TRBV19
TGTGCCAGTAGGGACAGGGATAGGGGAAGCAATCAGCCCCAGCATTTT
CASRDRDRGSNQPQHF
>TRBJ2-1|.|.|TRBV9
TGTGCCAGCAGCGTGGATTACAATGAGCAGTTCTTC
CASSVDYNEQFF
>TRBJ2-6|.|.|TRBV15
TGTGCCACCAGCAGAACAGGGTGGTCTGGGGCCAACGTCCTGACTTTC
CATSRTGWSGANVLTF
>TRBJ2-1|.|once|TRBV30
TGTGCCTGGAGTGTGTCGACACCCCATGAGCAGTTCTTC
CAWSVSTPHEQFF
>TRBJ1-1|.|few|TRBV5-1
TGCGCCAGCAGCCCGTGGGTACAGGGGAACACTGAAGCTTTCTTT
CASSPWVQGNTEAFF
>TRBJ2-7|TRBD2|.|TRBV9
TGTGCCAGCAGCGTAGAAGTAAGTGGTGGACTAGCGGGAGGACTGTACTTC
CASSVEVSGGLAGGLYF
>TRBJ2-3|.|.|TRBV5-1
TGCGCCAGCAGCTTGGGTGGCGGGCCGACCACAGATACGCAGTATTTT
CASSLGGGPTTDTQYF
>TRBJ1-5|.|.|TRBV6-1
TGTGCCAGCAGTGAATCGGGGGGGTTAAAGACCCAGCATTTT
CASSESGGLKTQHF
>TRBJ2-7|.|.|TRBV4-1
TGCGCCAGCAGTCCAGCGGCAAGCTCCTACGAGCAGTACTTC
CASSPAASSYEQYF
>TRBJ2-3|TRBD2|.|TRBV4-1
TGCGCCAGCAGCCAAGCACCAGCGGGGGCCCTCGGGGATACGCAGTATTTT
CASSQAPAGALGDTQYF
>TRBJ2-1|.|.|TRBV5-1
TGCGCCACCTCGTCCGTCTCGTTCAATGAGCAGTTCTTC
CATSSVSFNEQFF
>TRBJ1-2|.|.|TRBV7-9
TGTGCCAGCAGCCAATACAGGGAGGGGCTCTATGGCTACACCTTC
CASSQYREGLYGYTF
>TRBJ1-1|.|.|TRBV19
TGTGCCAGAAGACAGTTTGAAGCTTTCTTT
CARRQFEAFF
>TRBJ1-1|.|.|TRBV18
TGTGCCAGCTCACCTCTGACGGGGGCTGAAGCTTTCTTT
CASSPLTGAEAFF
>TRBJ2-1|TRBD1|.|TRBV5-1
TGCGCCAGCAGCCCTACCGGGACAGCGATGGGCAATGAGCAGTTCTTC
CASSPTGTAMGNEQFF
>TRBJ2-1|TRBD2|.|TRBV27
TGTGCCAGCAGTTTACTAGCGGCCGCTAGCAATGAGCAGTTCTTC
CASSLLAAASNEQFF
>TRBJ2-7|TRBD2|once|TRBV6-5
TGTGCCAGCAGTACGACTAGCGACTCCTACGAGCAGTACTTC
CASSTTSDSYEQYF
>TRBJ2-5|TRBD2|few|TRBV19
TGTGCCAGTAGTATTATATGGACGAGCGGGAGGGACCAAGAGACCCAGTACTTC
CASSIIWTSGRDQETQYF
>TRBJ2-1|.|.|TRBV4-2
TGTGCCAGCAGCCAAGATAGGACTATCGATGAGCAGTTCTTC
CASSQDRTIDEQFF
>TRBJ2-7|.|.|TRBV7-9
TGTGCCAGCAGCCCCCTGGACAGCTACGAGCAGTACTTC
CASSPLDSYEQYF
>TRBJ1-1|.|.|TRBV7-2
TGTGCCAGCAGCCAAAATAGGATCAAAGCTTTCTTT
CASSQNRIKAFF
>TRBJ2-1|TRBD2|.|TRBV5-1
TGCGCCAGCAGCTCGCAATGGCAGCCAGCGGGAGGCAATGAGCAGTTCTTC
CASSSQWQPAGGNEQFF
>TRBJ1-5|TRBD1|once|TRBV28
TGTGCCAGCAGGTACCGGGACAGGCGAAATCAGCCCCAGCATTTT
CASRYRDRRNQPQHF
>TRBJ1-1|TRBD1|few|TRBV7-3
TGTGCCAGCAGCCTCAGGGGGAGGAACACTGAAGCTTTCTTT
CASSLRGRNTEAFF
>TRBJ2-1|TRBD2|.|TRBV6-1
TGTGCCAGCAGTGAAAGTTGGGGGGGGAATGAGCAGTTCTTC
CASSESWGGNEQFF
>TRBJ2-5|.|.|TRBV7-2
TGTGCCAGCAGCCCGCGCCTGGGGAGACAAGAGACCCAGTACTTC
CASSPRLGRQETQYF
>TRBJ1-2|TRBD1|.|TRBV28
TGTGCCAGCAGTTTAACAGGGGGCTACTATGGCTACACCTTC
CASSLTGGYYGYTF
>TRBJ2-3|.|.|TRBV18
TGTGCCAGCTCACCGAGGTCTGGCACAGATACGCAGTATTTT
CASSPRSGTDTQYF
>TRBJ2-3|TRBD2|medium-sized|TRBV30
TGTGCCTGGACGTCCACAGCGGGAGCACGAGATACGCAGTATTTT
CAWTSTAGARDTQYF
>TRBJ1-2|TRBD1|once|TRBV30
TGTGCCTGGGGGACAGGGCCCAGTTTAGGCTATGGCTACACCTTC
CAWGTGPSLGYGYTF
>TRBJ1-2|.|.|TRBV18
TGTGCCAGCTCACCCGGGACCCATGGCTACACCTTC
CASSPGTHGYTF
>TRBJ2-5|.|.|TRBV28
TGTGCCAGCGGAAGAGAGACCCAGTACTTC
CASGRETQYF
>TRBJ2-7|.|once|TRBV10-1
TGCGCCAGCAGTGACGGCGCGGGAAATCTCTACGAGCAGTACTTC
CASSDGAGNLYEQYF